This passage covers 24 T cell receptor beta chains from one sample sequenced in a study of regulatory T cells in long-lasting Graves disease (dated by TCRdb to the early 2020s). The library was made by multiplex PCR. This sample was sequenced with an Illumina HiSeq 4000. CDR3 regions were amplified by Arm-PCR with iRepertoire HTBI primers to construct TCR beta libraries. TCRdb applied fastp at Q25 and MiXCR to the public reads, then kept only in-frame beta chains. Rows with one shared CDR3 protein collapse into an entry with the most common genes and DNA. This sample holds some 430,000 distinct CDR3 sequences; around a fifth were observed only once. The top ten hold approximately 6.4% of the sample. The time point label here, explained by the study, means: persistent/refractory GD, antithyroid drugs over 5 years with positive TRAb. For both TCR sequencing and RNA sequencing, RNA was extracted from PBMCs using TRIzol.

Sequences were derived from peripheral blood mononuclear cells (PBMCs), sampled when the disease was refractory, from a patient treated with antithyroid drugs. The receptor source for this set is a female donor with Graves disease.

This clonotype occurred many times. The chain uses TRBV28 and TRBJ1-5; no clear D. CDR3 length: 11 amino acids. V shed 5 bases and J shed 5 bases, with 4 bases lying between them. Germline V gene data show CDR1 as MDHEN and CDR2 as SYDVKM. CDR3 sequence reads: CASSLDQPQHF. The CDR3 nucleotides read TGTGCCAGCAGTCTCGATCAGCCCCAGCATTTT.

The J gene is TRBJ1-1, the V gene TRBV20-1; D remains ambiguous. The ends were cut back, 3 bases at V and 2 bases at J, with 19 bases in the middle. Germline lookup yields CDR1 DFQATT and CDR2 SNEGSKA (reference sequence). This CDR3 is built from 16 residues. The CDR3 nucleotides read TGCAGTGCTAGTTCGGGGTGGGTGTCAGTTAACACTGAAGCTTTCTTT. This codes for CSASSGWVSVNTEAFF.

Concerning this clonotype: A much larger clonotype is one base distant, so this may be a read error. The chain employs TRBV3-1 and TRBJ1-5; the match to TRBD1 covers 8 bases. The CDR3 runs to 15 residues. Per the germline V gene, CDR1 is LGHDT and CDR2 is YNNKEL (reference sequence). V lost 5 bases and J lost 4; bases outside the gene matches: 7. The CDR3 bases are TGTGCCAGCAGCTCCAGGACAGGGAATAATCAGCCCCAGCATTTT. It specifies CASSSRTGNNQPQHF.

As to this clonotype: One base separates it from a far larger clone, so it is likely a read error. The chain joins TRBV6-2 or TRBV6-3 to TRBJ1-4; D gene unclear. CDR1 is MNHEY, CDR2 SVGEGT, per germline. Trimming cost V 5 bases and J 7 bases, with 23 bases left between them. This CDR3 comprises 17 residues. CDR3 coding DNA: TGTGCCAGCAGTCACGGCTCCGCGGCAGGCCGAGCTGAAAAACTGTTTTTT. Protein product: CASSHGSAAGRAEKLFF.

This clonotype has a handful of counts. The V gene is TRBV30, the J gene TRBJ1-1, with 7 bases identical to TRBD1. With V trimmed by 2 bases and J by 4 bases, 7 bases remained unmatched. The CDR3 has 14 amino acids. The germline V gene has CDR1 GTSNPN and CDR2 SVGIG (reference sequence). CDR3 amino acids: CAWSPRQGITEAFF. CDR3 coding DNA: TGTGCCTGGAGTCCTCGACAGGGTATCACTGAAGCTTTCTTT.

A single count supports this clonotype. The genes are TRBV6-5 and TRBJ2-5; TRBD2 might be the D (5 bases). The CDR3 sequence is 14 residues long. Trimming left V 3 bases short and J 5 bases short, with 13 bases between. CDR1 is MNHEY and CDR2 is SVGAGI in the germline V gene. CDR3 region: CASSYSRGKETQYF. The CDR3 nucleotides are TGTGCCAGCAGTTATTCCCGAGGGAAGGAGACCCAGTACTTC.

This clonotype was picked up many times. As DNA, the CDR3 is TGTGCCAGCAGCCCCGGGACTCAATATGGCTACACCTTC. Protein: CASSPGTQYGYTF. The chain couples TRBV11-1 to TRBJ1-2, with D perhaps matching TRBD1 (5 bases). V was pared by 5 bases and J by 5 bases, with 12 bases between. The CDR3 is 13 residues long. Germline V gene lookup returns CDR1 SGHAT and CDR2 FQDESV (reference sequence).

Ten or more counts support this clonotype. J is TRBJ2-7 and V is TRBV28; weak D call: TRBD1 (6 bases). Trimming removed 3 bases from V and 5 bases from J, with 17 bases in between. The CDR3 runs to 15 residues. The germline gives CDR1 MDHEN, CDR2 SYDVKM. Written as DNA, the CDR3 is TGTGCCAGCAGTTTTGATACAGGGAGCTTTGACGAGCAGTACTTC. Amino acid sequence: CASSFDTGSFDEQYF.

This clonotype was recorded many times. The chain's CDR3 is CASSMVGGEWETQYF. The DNA for the CDR3 is TGTGCCAGCAGTATGGTAGGGGGGGAGTGGGAGACCCAGTACTTC. The chain employs TRBV12-3 or TRBV12-4 and TRBJ2-5; D may be TRBD2 (7 bases). With 5 bases removed from V and 5 bases from J, the gap between germline ends came to 18 bases. The CDR3 is made up of 15 amino acids.

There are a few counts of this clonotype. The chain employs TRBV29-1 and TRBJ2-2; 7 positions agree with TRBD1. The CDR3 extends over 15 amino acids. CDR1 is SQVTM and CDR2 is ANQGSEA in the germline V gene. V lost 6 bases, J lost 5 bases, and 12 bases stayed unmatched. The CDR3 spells CSVLEHRGITGELFF. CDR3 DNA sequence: TGCAGCGTCTTGGAGCACAGGGGTATAACCGGGGAGCTGTTTTTT.

This CDR3 reads CASSDRQGAREQYF. CDR3 in DNA: TGTGCCAGTAGCGATAGACAGGGGGCGCGAGAGCAGTACTTC. V and J are TRBV19 and TRBJ2-7; 10 bases agree with TRBD1. V dropped 6 bases and J dropped 7; count of bases not matched to a gene: 9. The CDR3 is made up of 14 amino acids. The V gene's germline CDR1 is LNHDA and CDR2 SQIVND (reference sequence).

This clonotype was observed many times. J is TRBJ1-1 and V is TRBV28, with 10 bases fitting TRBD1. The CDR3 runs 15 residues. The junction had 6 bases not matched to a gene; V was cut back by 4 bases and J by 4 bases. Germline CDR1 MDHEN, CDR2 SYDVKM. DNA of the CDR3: TGTGCCAGCAGTTCCCCCGGACAGGGGGTCACTGAAGCTTTCTTT. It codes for CASSSPGQGVTEAFF.

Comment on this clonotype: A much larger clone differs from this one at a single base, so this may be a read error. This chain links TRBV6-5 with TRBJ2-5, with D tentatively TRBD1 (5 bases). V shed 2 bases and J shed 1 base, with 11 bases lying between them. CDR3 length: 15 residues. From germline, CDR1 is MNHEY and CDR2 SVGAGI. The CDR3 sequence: CASSYRGRGQETQYF. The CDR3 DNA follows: TGTGCCAGCAGTTACAGGGGAAGGGGCCAAGAGACCCAGTACTTC.

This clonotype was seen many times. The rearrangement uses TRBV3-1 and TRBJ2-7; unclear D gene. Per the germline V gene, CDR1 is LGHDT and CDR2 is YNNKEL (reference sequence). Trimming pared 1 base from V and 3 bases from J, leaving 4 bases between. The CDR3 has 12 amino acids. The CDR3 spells CASSQANYEQYF. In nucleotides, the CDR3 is TGTGCCAGCAGCCAAGCTAACTACGAGCAGTACTTC.

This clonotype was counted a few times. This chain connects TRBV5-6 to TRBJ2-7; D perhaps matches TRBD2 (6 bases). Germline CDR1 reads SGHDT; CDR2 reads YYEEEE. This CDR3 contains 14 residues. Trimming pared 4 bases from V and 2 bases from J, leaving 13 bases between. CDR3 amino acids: CASSLWGEAYEQYF. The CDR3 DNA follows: TGTGCCAGCAGCCTTTGGGGGGAAGCCTACGAGCAGTACTTC. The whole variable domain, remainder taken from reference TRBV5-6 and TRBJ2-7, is DAGVTQSPTHLIKTRGQQVTLRCSPKSGHDTVSWYQQALGQGPQFIFQYYEEEERQRGNFPDRFSGHQFPNYSSELNVNALLLGDSALYLCASSLWGEAYEQYFGPGTRLTVT.

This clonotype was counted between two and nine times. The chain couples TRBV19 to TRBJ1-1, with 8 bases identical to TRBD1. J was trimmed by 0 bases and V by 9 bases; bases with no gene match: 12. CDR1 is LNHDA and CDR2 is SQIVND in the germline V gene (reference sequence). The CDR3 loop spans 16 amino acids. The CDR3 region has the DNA TGTGCCAGCCTCAGGGGGCCCGGGCGGGTGAACACTGAAGCTTTCTTT. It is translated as CASLRGPGRVNTEAFF.

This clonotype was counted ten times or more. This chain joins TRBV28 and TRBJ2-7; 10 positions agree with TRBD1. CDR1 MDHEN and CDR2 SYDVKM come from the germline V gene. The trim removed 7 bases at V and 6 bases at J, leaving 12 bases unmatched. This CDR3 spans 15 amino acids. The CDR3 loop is CASTPGWTGGSEQYF. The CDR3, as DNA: TGTGCCAGCACACCAGGTTGGACAGGGGGAAGCGAGCAGTACTTC. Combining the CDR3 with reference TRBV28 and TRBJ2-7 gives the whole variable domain DVKVTQSSRYLVKRTGEKVFLECVQDMDHENMFWYRQDPGLGLRLIYFSYDVKMKEKGDIPEGYSVSREKKERFSLILESASTNQTSMYLCASTPGWTGGSEQYFGPGTRLTVT.

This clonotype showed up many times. CDR3 bases: TGTGCCAGCAGTTTATTGGGACCCGGGGAGCTGTTTTTT. Translated: CASSLLGPGELFF. The rearrangement links TRBV28 to TRBJ2-2, with D perhaps assigned TRBD1 or TRBD2 (5 bases each). The V and J ends lost 1 base and 6 bases respectively, with 6 bases between them. This CDR3 has 13 residues. Germline assignment: CDR1 MDHEN and CDR2 SYDVKM.

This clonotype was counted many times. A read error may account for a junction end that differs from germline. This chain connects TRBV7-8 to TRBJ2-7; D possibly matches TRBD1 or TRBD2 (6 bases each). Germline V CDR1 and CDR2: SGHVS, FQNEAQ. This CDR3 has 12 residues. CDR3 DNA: TGTGCCAGCAGCTTAGGGCCGGGGGCCCTTGAGTTC. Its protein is CASSLGPGALEF.

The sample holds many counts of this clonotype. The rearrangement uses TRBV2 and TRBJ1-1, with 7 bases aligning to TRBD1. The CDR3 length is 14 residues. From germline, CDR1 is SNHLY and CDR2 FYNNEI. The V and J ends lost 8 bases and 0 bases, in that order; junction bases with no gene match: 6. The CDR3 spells CASARQGLNTEAFF. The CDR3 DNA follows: TGTGCCAGCGCGAGACAGGGACTGAACACTGAAGCTTTCTTT.

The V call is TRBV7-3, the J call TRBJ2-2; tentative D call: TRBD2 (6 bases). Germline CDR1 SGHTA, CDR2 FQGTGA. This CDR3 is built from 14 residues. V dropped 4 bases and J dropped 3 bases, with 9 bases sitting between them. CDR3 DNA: TGTGCCAGCAGCTCGGGACTCTACACCGGGGAGCTGTTTTTT. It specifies CASSSGLYTGELFF.

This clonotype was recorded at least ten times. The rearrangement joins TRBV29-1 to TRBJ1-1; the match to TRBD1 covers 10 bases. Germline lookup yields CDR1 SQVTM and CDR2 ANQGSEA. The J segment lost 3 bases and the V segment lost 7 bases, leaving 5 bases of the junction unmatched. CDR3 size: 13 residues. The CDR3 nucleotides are TGCAGCGCCCTAGGGACAGGGGACACTGAAGCTTTCTTT. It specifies CSALGTGDTEAFF.

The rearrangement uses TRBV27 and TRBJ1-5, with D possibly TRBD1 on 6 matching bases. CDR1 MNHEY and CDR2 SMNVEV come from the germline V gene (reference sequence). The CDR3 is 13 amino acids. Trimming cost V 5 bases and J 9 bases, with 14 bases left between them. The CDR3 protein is CASSNREVGPQHF. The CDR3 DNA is TGTGCCAGCAGTAACAGGGAGGTAGGGCCCCAGCATTTT.

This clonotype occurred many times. Here the CDR3 DNA reads TGTGCCAGCAGACCGGACCAATATAGCAATCAGCCCCAGCATTTT. Residues: CASRPDQYSNQPQHF. The rearrangement joins TRBV27 to TRBJ1-5, with D uncertain. In germline, CDR1 is MNHEY, CDR2 SMNVEV (reference sequence). V gave up 6 bases and J gave up 0 bases, with 12 bases separating them. This CDR3 contains 15 residues.